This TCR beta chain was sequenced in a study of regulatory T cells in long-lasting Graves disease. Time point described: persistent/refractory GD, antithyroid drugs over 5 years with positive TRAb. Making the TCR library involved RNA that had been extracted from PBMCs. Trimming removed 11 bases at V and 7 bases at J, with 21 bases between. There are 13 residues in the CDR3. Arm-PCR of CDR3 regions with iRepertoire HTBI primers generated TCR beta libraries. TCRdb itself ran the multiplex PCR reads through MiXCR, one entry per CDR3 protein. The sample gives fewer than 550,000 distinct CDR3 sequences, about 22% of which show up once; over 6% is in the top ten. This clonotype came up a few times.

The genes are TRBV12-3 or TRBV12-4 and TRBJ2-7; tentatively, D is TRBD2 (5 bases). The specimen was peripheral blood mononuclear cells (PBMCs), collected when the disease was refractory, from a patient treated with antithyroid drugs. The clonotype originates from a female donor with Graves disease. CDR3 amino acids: CAGTPEVGHEQYF. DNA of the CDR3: TGTGCCGGCACCCCGGAGGTAGGGCATGAGCAGTACTTC.